This T cell receptor (beta chain) was documented in a study of identical twins. Study findings and constraints: Sequences that were beta out-of-frame showed weaker excess twin sharing. Not following the same donors, the study drew its conclusions from cross-sectional statistical analysis. Out-of-frame TCR alpha sharing in monozygotic twins exceeded recombination model predictions.

Trimming took off 0 bases at V and 2 bases at J, with 13 bases between the two ends. CDR1 and CDR2 from the germline V gene are LGHDT and YNNKEL (reference sequence). The CDR3 contains 16 residues. This clonotype appeared many times. Its antigen is currently unknown. TCRdb re-derived calls from the 5' RACE reads in MiXCR, one entry per CDR3 protein. The data hold around 290,000 distinct CDR3 sequences, with more than 8% observed a single time. A further study also used this sample, focusing on yellow fever vaccine responses in identical twins.

This chain links TRBV3-1 with TRBJ2-5; D is ambiguous. The material sequenced was CD8+ T cells sorted from blood. This clonotype was obtained from a woman aged 18 to 35 in good health. CDR3: CASSQEIWDWQETQYF. The CDR3 DNA reads as TGTGCCAGCAGCCAAGAAATTTGGGATTGGCAAGAGACCCAGTACTTC.